The following is a TCR beta chain sequence with its context. Its antigen remains unidentified. This entry is derived from a study of early T cells in non-severe SARS-CoV-2 infection. The overall study: Bulk RNA isolated from unsorted whole blood underwent sequencing; chains were not paired.

The CDR3 contains 15 residues. V was trimmed by 5 bases and J by 8 bases, leaving 20 bases between them. Per germline, CDR1 SGHTA and CDR2 FQGNSA. Study-level points and caveats: In VDJdb matching, anti-spike CD8 responses were favored while private and CD4 specificities went missing.

Unique molecular identifiers were added to individual cDNA molecules. TCRdb independently ran MiXCR on the 5' RACE reads; one entry per CDR3 protein. This sample has around 100,000 distinct CDR3 sequences, with roughly 15% found just once. The chain employs TRBV7-2 and TRBJ2-3; D is unclear. The receptor comes from an adult who was a healthcare worker with PCR-confirmed SARS-CoV-2 infection or an uninfected control (not recorded which). Sequencing used whole blood. The CDR3 loop is CASSLRREEWGTQYF. The CDR3 bases are TGTGCCAGCAGCCTACGCCGAGAGGAGTGGGGTACGCAGTATTTT. The full variable domain, rest sourced from reference TRBV7-2 and TRBJ2-3, is GAGVSQSPSNKVTEKGKDVELRCDPISGHTALYWYRQSLGQGLEFLIYFQGNSAPDKSGLPSDRFSAERTGGSVSTLTIQRTQQEDSAVYLCASSLRREEWGTQYFGPGTRLTVL.